This T cell receptor (beta chain) was documented in a study of blood T cells in healthy people across ages. The CDR3 spans 13 residues. Trimming shortened V by 4 bases and J by 5 bases, and 9 bases separated the two germline ends. CDR1 is MGHRA and CDR2 is YSYEKL in the germline V gene. The use of a sample-barcoded 5' primer and a J-beta primer mix characterized a second PCR of roughly 7 to 11 cycles. MiXCR, applied by TCRdb to the 5' RACE reads, yields one record per CDR3 protein. The table records about 760,000 distinct CDR3 sequences, roughly three fifths of them present only once. Extraction yielded at least 6 micrograms of total RNA per sample. The sample holds a few counts of this clonotype.

The chain links TRBV4-1 to TRBJ2-1; unclear D gene. This receptor was identified in a man aged 35 to 55 in good health. The sample taken for sequencing was blood. The CDR3 is CASSLRVHNEQFF. In DNA, the CDR3 is TGCGCCAGCAGCCTAAGGGTCCACAATGAGCAGTTCTTC.